These 8 T cell receptor delta chains share one sample of origin, sequenced in a study of delta chains in infants with herpesvirus infections. PBMC RNA was reverse transcribed using gamma-chain- and delta-chain-specific primers. TCRdb re-called the RT-PCR reads through CATT. The sample has 600 to 950 delta-chain clones, around two fifths seen once; the top ten hold around 15%. The sequencing used peripheral blood, collected at time point 3 of longitudinal follow-up. Receptors originate from a human donor who was a Ugandan infant, either HIV-exposed or HIV-unexposed (not recorded which).

This clone is classed as large. The V call is TRDV1, the J call TRDJ1; the match to TRDD2 covers 7 bases. This CDR3 has 19 residues. Germline assignment: CDR1 TSWWSYY and CDR2 QGS. Trimming removed 4 bases from V and 2 bases from J; junction bases left unmatched: 19. This CDR3 is CALGVRFPTCPLSTDKLIF. CDR3 DNA: TGTGCTCTTGGGGTACGATTTCCTACGTGTCCCTTAAGTACCGATAAACTCATCTTT.

Regarding this clone: It differs at one base from a far larger clone, so likely a read error. The V call is TRDV1, the J call TRDJ1, with 8 bases identical to TRDD3. CDR3 length: 17 amino acids. The V gene end was trimmed by 4 bases and the J gene end by 11 bases; junction bases not matched to a gene: 21. The germline V gene has CDR1 TSWWSYY and CDR2 QGS. CDR3 residues: CALGGLSYWGAGGCLIF. Here the CDR3 DNA reads TGTGCTCTTGGGGGATTATCGTACTGGGGGGCCGGCGGGTGTCTCATCTTT.

This clone ranks as medium-sized. V usage is TRDV1 and J usage is TRDJ1, with D uncertain. CDR3 size: 17 residues. Trimming took 3 bases from V and 1 from J, leaving 18 bases between them. CDR1 and CDR2 from the germline V gene are TSWWSYY and QGS. DNA for the CDR3: TGTGCTCTTGGGGAGCGCTCTTGGTATCTCCCCACCGATAAACTCATCTTT. Translation: CALGERSWYLPTDKLIF.

This clone is large within its sample. The chain couples TRDV1 to TRDJ1; tentatively, D is TRDD3 (6 bases). V lost 4 bases, J lost 2 bases, and 32 bases lay in between. This CDR3 contains 21 residues. Germline V gene sequence: CDR1 TSWWSYY, CDR2 QGS. The CDR3 reads CALGGVPFLAKRGEGTDKLIF. CDR3 DNA sequence: TGTGCTCTTGGGGGCGTCCCATTCTTGGCTAAGAGGGGGGAAGGAACCGATAAACTCATCTTT.

As regards this clone: A much larger clone sits a single nucleotide away, making a read error possible. The sample carries other DNA sequences with the same CDR3. The genes are TRDV1 and TRDJ1; maybe TRDD3 (7 bases). The V end lost 4 bases, the J end lost 0 bases, and 45 bases lay between the germline ends. Germline values: CDR1 TSWWSYY, CDR2 QGS. The CDR3 has 26 residues. The DNA of the CDR3 is TGTGCTCTTGGGGGCCCCGTCCTTCCGGGCCTGGGGGTCGAGGGTTTGTACGTCGGCTACACCGATAAACTCATCTTT. This gives the protein CALGGPVLPGLGVEGLYVGYTDKLIF.

This clone was picked up a small number of times. The J gene was identified as TRDJ2, and no V gene was called. The CDR3 spans 10 residues. The DNA of the CDR3 is TGTAGTGCTTTGACAGCACAACTCTTCTTT. Translated: CSALTAQLFF.

Of note for this clone: A much larger clone is a single base away; this may be a read error. Other DNA sequences in this sample translate to the same CDR3. The rearrangement links TRDV1 to TRDJ1; TRDD3 might be the D (5 bases). Between the trimmed V and J ends, which lost 0 bases and 0 bases, there was a span of 29 bases. Germline CDR1 and CDR2: TSWWSYY and QGS. The CDR3 consists of 22 residues. The CDR3: CALGELGLKMRDVSGYTDKLIF. The DNA of the CDR3 is TGTGCTCTTGGGGAACTAGGGCTGAAAATGAGGGATGTTAGTGGGTACACCGATAAACTCATCTTT.

In this sample, this clone is large. This chain joins TRDV1 and TRDJ1; D possibly corresponds to TRDD3 (8 bases). Germline lookup yields CDR1 TSWWSYY and CDR2 QGS. Trimming stripped 3 bases from V and 0 bases from J, with 32 bases between. The CDR3 is made up of 22 amino acids. The DNA of the CDR3 is TGTGCTCTTGGGGACGGCCTTCCTCTAACGGGGAATTTACTGGGGGACACCGATAAACTCATCTTT. It codes for CALGDGLPLTGNLLGDTDKLIF.